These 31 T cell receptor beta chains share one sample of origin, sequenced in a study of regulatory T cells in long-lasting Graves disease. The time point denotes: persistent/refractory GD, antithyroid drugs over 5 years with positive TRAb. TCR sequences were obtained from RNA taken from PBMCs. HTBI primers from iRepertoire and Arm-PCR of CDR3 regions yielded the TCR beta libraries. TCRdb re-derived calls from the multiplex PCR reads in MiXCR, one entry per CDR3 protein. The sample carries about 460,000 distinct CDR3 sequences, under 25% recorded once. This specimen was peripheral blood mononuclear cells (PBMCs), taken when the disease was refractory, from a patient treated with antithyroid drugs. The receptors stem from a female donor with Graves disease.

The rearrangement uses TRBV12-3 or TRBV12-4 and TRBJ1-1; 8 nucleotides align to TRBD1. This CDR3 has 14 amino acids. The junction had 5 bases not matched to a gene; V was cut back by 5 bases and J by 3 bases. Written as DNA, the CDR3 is TGTGCCAGCAGTCTGACAGGGGCCCACACTGAAGCTTTCTTT. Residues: CASSLTGAHTEAFF.

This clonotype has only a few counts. The CDR3 protein is CASSLGRTGDYTF. Here the CDR3 DNA reads TGTGCCAGCAGCTTAGGGAGGACAGGGGACTACACCTTC. The chain combines TRBV11-3 with TRBJ1-2; 9 bases align to TRBD1. Germline-derived CDR1 and CDR2 are SGHNT and YENEEA. The CDR3 length is 13 residues. The junction had 4 bases not matched to a gene; V was cut back by 1 base and J by 10 bases. Based on the CDR3 plus reference TRBV11-3 and TRBJ1-2, the full variable domain is EAGVVQSPRYKIIEKKQPVAFWCNPISGHNTLYWYLQNLGQGPELLIRYENEEAVDDSQLPKDRFSAERLKGVDSTLKIQPAELGDSAVYLCASSLGRTGDYTFGSGTRLTVV.

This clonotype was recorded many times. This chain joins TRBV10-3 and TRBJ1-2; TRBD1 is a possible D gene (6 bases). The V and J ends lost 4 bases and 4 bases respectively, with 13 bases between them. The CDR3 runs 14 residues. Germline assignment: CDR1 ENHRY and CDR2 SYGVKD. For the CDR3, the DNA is TGTGCCATCAGTGGGGGGGCAGACATCTATGGCTACACCTTC. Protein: CAISGGADIYGYTF.

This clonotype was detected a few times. In nucleotides, the CDR3 is TGTGCCAGCTCACCGGGTGGCTACACCTTC. Its translation is CASSPGGYTF. J is TRBJ1-2 and V is TRBV18; no clear D. This CDR3 is built from 10 residues. Per germline, CDR1 KGHSH and CDR2 LQKENI. The germline V and J ends were trimmed by 3 bases and 7 bases, with 3 bases remaining between them.

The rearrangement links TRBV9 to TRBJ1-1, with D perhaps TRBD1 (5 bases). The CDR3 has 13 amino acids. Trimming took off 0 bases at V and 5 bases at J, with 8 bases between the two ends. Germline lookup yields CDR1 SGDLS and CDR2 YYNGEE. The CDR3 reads CASSVAEGTEAFF. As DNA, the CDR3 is TGTGCCAGCAGCGTAGCGGAGGGGACTGAAGCTTTCTTT.

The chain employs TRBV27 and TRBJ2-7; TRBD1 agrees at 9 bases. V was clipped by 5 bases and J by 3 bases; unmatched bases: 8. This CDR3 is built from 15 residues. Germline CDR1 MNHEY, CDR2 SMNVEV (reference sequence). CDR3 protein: CASSTPGQGNYEQYF. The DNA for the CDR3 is TGTGCCAGCAGTACACCGGGACAGGGAAACTACGAGCAGTACTTC.

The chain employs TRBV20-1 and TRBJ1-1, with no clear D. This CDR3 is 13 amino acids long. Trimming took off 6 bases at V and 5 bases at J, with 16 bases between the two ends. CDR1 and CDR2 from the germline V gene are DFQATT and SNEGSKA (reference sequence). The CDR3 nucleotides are TGCAGTGCCTCGGCCCCGGGGATTACTGAAGCTTTCTTT. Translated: CSASAPGITEAFF.

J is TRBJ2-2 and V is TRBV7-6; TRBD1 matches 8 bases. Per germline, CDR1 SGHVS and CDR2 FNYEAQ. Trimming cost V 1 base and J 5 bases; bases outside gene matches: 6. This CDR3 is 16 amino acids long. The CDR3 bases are TGTGCCAGCAGCTTAGGCCAGGGGGCGCAGACCGGGGAGCTGTTTTTT. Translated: CASSLGQGAQTGELFF. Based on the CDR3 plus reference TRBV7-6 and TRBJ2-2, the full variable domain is GAGVSQSPRYKVTKRGQDVALRCDPISGHVSLYWYRQALGQGPEFLTYFNYEAQQDKSGLPNDRFSAERPEGSISTLTIQRTEQRDSAMYRCASSLGQGAQTGELFFGEGSRLTVL.

CDR3 loop: CASSPLPGTGLNTEAFF. The CDR3 DNA reads as TGTGCCAGCAGCCCCCTCCCCGGGACAGGATTGAACACTGAAGCTTTCTTT. V is TRBV11-3 and J is TRBJ1-1, with TRBD1 matching over 8 bases. Germline lookup yields CDR1 SGHNT and CDR2 YENEEA. Trimming cost V 5 bases and J 0 bases; bases outside gene matches: 11. The CDR3 is made up of 17 amino acids.

The CDR3 DNA is TGTGCCAGCAGCTTAGCGGGCCAGGGTTCTGACTATGGCTACACCTTC. It translates to CASSLAGQGSDYGYTF. The chain uses TRBV7-2 and TRBJ1-2, with D possibly being TRBD1 (5 bases). Trimming stripped 0 bases from V and 3 bases from J, with 14 bases between. The germline V gene encodes CDR1 SGHTA and CDR2 FQGNSA. The CDR3 has 16 amino acids.

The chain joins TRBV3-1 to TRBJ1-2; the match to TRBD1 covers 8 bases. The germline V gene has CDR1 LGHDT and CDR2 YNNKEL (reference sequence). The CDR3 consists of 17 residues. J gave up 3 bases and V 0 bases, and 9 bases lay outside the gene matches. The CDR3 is CASSQDFGQGSDYGYTF. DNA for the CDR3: TGTGCCAGCAGCCAAGATTTCGGACAGGGTTCAGACTATGGCTACACCTTC.

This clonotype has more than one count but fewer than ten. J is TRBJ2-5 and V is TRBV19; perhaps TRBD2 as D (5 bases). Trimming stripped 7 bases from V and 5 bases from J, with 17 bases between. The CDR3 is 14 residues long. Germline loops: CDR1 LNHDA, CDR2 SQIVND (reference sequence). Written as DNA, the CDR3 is TGTGCCAGTAAGAGGGATCTATCACGGGAGACCCAGTACTTC. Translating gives CASKRDLSRETQYF.

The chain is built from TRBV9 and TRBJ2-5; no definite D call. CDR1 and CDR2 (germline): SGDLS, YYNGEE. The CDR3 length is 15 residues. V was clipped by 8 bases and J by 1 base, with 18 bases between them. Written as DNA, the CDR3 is TGTGCCAGAATTGGAGAGGTGAGCGTCCAAGAGACCCAGTACTTC. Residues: CARIGEVSVQETQYF.

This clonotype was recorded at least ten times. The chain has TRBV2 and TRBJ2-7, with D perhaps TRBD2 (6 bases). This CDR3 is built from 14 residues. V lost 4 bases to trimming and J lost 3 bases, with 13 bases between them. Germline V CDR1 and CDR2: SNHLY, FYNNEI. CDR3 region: CASSASAGGYEQYF. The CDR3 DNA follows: TGTGCCAGCAGTGCCTCGGCCGGGGGCTACGAGCAGTACTTC.

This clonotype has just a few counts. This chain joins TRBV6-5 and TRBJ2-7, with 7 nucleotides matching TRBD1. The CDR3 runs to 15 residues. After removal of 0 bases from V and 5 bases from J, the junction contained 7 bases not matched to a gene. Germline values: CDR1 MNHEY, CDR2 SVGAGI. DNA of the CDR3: TGTGCCAGCAGTTACTCCCGGGACAGAGGGCACGAGCAGTACTTC. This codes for CASSYSRDRGHEQYF.

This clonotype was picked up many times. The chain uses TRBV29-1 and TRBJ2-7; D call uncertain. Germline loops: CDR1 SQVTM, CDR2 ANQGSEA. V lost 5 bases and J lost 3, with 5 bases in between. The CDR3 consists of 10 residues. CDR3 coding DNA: TGCAGCGTTCTCGACTACGAGCAGTACTTC. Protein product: CSVLDYEQYF.

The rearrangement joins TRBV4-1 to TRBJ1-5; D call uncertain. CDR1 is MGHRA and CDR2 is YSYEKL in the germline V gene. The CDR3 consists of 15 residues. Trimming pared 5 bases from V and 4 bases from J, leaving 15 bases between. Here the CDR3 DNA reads TGCGCCAGCAGCGTTAACCGGGCTGGGAATCAGCCCCAGCATTTT. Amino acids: CASSVNRAGNQPQHF.

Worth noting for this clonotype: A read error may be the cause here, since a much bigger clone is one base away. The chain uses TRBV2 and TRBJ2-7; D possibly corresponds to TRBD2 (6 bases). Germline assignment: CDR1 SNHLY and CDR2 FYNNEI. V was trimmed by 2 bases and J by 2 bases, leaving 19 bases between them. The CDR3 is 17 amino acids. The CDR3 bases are TGTGCCAGCAGTGAATTGCTAGCGAGGGCCTTTACCTACGAGCAGTACTTC. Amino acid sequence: CASSELLARAFTYEQYF.

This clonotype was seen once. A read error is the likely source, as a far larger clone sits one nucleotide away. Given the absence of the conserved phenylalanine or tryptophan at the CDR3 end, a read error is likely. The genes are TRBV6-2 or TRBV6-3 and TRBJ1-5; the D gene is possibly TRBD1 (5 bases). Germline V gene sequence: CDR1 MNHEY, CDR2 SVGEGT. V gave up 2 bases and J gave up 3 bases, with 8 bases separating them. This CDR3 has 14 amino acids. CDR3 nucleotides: TGTGCCAGCAGTTACAGGGGTTCCAATCAGCCCCAGCATCTT. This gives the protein CASSYRGSNQPQHL.

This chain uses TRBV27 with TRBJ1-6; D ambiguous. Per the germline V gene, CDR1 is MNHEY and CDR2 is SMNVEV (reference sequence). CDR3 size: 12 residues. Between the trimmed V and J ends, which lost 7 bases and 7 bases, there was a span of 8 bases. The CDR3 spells CASKGINSPLHF. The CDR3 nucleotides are TGTGCCAGCAAGGGTATCAATTCACCCCTCCACTTT.

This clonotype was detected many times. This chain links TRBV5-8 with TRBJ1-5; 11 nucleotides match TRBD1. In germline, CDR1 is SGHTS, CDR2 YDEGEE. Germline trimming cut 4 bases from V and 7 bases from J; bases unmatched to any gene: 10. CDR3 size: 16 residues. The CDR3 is CASSPGTGQGGQPQHF. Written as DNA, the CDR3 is TGTGCCAGCAGCCCTGGGACGGGACAGGGGGGACAGCCCCAGCATTTT.

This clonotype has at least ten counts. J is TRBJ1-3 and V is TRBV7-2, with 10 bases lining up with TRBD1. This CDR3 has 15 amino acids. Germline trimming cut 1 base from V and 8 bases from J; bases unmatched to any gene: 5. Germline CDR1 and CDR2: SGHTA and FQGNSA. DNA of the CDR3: TGTGCCAGCAGCTTAGACGGGACAGGGGCATACACCATATATTTT. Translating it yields CASSLDGTGAYTIYF.

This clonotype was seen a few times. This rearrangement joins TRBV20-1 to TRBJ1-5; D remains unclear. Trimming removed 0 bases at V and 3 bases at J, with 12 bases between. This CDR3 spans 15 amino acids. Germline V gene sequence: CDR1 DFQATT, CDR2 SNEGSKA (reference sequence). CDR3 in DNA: TGCAGTGCTAGAGATCGTTCTGGACCCAATCAGCCCCAGCATTTT. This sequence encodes CSARDRSGPNQPQHF.

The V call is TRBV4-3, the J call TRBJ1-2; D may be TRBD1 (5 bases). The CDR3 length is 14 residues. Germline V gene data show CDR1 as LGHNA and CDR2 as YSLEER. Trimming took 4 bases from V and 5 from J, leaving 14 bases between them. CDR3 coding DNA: TGCGCCAGCAGCCCACAGGTGCTGTTTTATGGCTACACCTTC. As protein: CASSPQVLFYGYTF.

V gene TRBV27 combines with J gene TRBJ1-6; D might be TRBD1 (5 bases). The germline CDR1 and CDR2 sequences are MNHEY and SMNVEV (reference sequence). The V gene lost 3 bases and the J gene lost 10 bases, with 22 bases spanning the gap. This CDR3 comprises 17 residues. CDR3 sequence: CASSFGVGGRGPSPLHF. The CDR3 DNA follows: TGTGCCAGCAGTTTCGGTGTCGGAGGTAGGGGTCCCTCACCCCTCCACTTT.

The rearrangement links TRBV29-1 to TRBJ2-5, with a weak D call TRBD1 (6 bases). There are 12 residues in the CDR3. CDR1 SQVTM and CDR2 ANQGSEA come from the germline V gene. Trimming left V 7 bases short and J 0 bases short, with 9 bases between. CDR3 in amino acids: CSGRGYQETQYF. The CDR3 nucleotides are TGCAGCGGCAGGGGTTACCAAGAGACCCAGTACTTC.

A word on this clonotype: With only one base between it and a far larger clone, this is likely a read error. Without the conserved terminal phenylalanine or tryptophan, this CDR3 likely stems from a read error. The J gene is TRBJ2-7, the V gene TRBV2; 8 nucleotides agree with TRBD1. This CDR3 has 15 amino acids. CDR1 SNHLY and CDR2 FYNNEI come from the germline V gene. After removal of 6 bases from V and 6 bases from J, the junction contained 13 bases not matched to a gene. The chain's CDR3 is CASRLDRGGLGEQYL. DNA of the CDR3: TGTGCCAGCAGACTCGACAGGGGAGGTTTAGGCGAGCAGTACCTC.

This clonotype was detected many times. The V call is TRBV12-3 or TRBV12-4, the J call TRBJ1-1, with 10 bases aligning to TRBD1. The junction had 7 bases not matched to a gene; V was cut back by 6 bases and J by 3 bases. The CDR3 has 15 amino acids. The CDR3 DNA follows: TGTGCCAGCAGCCCTGACAGGGGGCGGTACACTGAAGCTTTCTTT. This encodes CASSPDRGRYTEAFF.

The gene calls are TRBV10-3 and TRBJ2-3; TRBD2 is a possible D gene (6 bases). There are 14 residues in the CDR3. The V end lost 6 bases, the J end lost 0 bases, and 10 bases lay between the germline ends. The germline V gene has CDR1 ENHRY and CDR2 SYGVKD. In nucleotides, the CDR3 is TGTGCCATCAGCGGGGGTCTAAGCACAGATACGCAGTATTTT. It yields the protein CAISGGLSTDTQYF.

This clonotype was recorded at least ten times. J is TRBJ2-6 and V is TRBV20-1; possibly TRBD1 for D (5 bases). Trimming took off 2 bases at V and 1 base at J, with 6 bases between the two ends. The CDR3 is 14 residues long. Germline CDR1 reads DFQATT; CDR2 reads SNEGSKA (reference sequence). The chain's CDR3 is CSARKGSGANVLTF. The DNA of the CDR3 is TGCAGTGCTAGAAAGGGGTCTGGGGCCAACGTCCTGACTTTC.

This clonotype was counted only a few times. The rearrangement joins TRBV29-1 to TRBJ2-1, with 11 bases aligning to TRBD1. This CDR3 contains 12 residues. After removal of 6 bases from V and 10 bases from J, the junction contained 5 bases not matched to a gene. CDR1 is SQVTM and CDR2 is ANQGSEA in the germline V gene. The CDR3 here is CSVAGQGDEQFF. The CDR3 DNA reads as TGCAGCGTCGCGGGACAGGGGGACGAGCAGTTCTTC.